These T cell receptor beta chains were read from a single sample in a study of T-cell memory formation after mild COVID-19. TCRdb ran MiXCR on the 5' RACE reads and lists one entry per CDR3 protein. The table records tens of thousands of distinct CDR3 sequences, roughly 11% of them present only once. Sequencing was done on a sample of PBMCs or a T cell subset sorted from them (not recorded which). These receptors were collected from a man aged 18-30 years who had mild COVID-19 (a few samples of this study predate the infection). Cell type and time point are not known. Both conserved end residues are part of each CDR3. A D gene is named only where the DNA matches it firmly. A clone size is listed for some rows: how often the clone was seen (once, few, many), or a class if it is expanded.

cdr3_nt	cdr3_aa	v_call	clone_size	j_call	d_call
TGTGCCAGCAGCCCGAACACCGGGGAGCTGTTTTTT	CASSPNTGELFF	TRBV7-2	many	TRBJ2-2	NA
TGTGCCAGCAGCTTATCCCGGGGGTCCTACGAGCAGTACTTC	CASSLSRGSYEQYF	TRBV7-9	many	TRBJ2-7	NA
TGCGCCAGCAGCTTCCGGGTTGGGGAGACCCAGTACTTC	CASSFRVGETQYF	TRBV5-1	many	TRBJ2-5	NA
TGCAGTGCTAGGACAGGGGGCAGCGGGAATTCACCCCTCCACTTT	CSARTGGSGNSPLHF	TRBV20-1	many	TRBJ1-6	TRBD1
TGTGCCAGCCGGGACCTCGAGTCACCCCTCCACTTT	CASRDLESPLHF	TRBV19	many	TRBJ1-6	NA
TGTGCCAGCGGGTCCTTCGGGAATGAGCAGTTCTTC	CASGSFGNEQFF	TRBV7-2	many	TRBJ2-1	NA
TGTGCCAGCAGTTTAATGGCGGGGGTATACAATGAGCAGTTCTTC	CASSLMAGVYNEQFF	TRBV27	many	TRBJ2-1	TRBD2
TGTGCCAGCAGTGACTCGAGTACGTCAGGGGGCACAGATACGCAGTATTTT	CASSDSSTSGGTDTQYF	TRBV6-4	many	TRBJ2-3	NA
TGTGCCAGCAGCTTGGACGTCAGGGCGGGCACCGGGGAGCTGTTTTTT	CASSLDVRAGTGELFF	TRBV5-6	many	TRBJ2-2	NA
TGTGCCAGCAGTGAAATTCTAGCGGGGGCAGATACGCAGTATTTT	CASSEILAGADTQYF	TRBV2	many	TRBJ2-3	TRBD2
TGTGCCAGCAGCTTTGGGGGCACCTTCTCTGAGCAGTTCTTC	CASSFGGTFSEQFF	TRBV7-3	many	TRBJ2-1	NA
TGTGCCAGCAGCACCGTTGGGCCAGGGGGCCAAGAGACCCAGTACTTC	CASSTVGPGGQETQYF	TRBV4-2	many	TRBJ2-5	TRBD1
TGTGCCAGCAGTTCCCAGCGGTATGGAGAAAAACTGTTTTTT	CASSSQRYGEKLFF	TRBV2	many	TRBJ1-4	NA
TGTGCCAGCAGTTTAATTTTGCGGTTTGGGACAGGGTCAAGCAGCTCCTACAATGAGCAGTTCTTC	CASSLILRFGTGSSSSYNEQFF	TRBV12-3/TRBV12-4	many	TRBJ2-1	TRBD1
TGTGCCAGCAGTGACTGGGATTCACCCCTCCACTTT	CASSDWDSPLHF	TRBV2	few	TRBJ1-6	NA
TGTGCCAGTACCCCCGTAGGGGGTTCCCACCGTGAGCAGTTCTTC	CASTPVGGSHREQFF	TRBV12-3/TRBV12-4	many	TRBJ2-1	NA
TGTGCCAGCAGCCCGGGCGGTAATAGCAATCAGCCCCAGCATTTT	CASSPGGNSNQPQHF	TRBV7-9	many	TRBJ1-5	NA
TGTGCCAGCAGCTTTGTGTGGCAGAACACTGAAGCTTTCTTT	CASSFVWQNTEAFF	TRBV28	many	TRBJ1-1	NA
TGCGCCAGCAGCTTGTCAAGCCAAGAGACCCAGTACTTC	CASSLSSQETQYF	TRBV5-1	many	TRBJ2-5	NA
TGCGCCAGCAGCTTGGCACGGACGATGAGCTCTGGGGCCAACGTCCTGACTTTC	CASSLARTMSSGANVLTF	TRBV5-1	many	TRBJ2-6	NA
TGTGCCACCAGCTCCGGAGGGACAGGTCGTGAAAAACTGTTTTTT	CATSSGGTGREKLFF	TRBV15	NA	TRBJ1-4	TRBD1
TGTGCCAGTAGTATAGACGGACGGAACACTGAAGCTTTCTTT	CASSIDGRNTEAFF	TRBV19	many	TRBJ1-1	NA
TGTGCCAGCTCACCACAAACAGGGCTGGGTAACACTGAAGCTTTCTTT	CASSPQTGLGNTEAFF	TRBV18	few	TRBJ1-1	NA
TGTGCCAGCAGTTTATTTCGGGGCACTGAAGCTTTCTTT	CASSLFRGTEAFF	TRBV27	few	TRBJ1-1	NA
TGCGCCAGCAGCCACTTACTAGCGGGGAACAATGAGCAGTTCTTC	CASSHLLAGNNEQFF	TRBV4-3	many	TRBJ2-1	TRBD2
TGCAGTGCTAGAAGGGATCGGACTAGCGCCGGTAACGGGACCCAGTACTTC	CSARRDRTSAGNGTQYF	TRBV20-1	many	TRBJ2-5	TRBD2
TGCGCCAGCAGCTTCTCGGAGGCCACAGATACGCAGTATTTT	CASSFSEATDTQYF	TRBV5-1	NA	TRBJ2-3	NA
TGTGCCAGCAGCAAAGAAGCAGTATGTGGCGGGGAGACCCAGTACTTC	CASSKEAVCGGETQYF	TRBV21-1	many	TRBJ2-5	NA
TGTGCCAGCACCCCTAGGCCCGGAAGGAGCGGCTACACCTTC	CASTPRPGRSGYTF	TRBV6-6	many	TRBJ1-2	NA
TGCGCCAGCAAAGGGGATGCGGGGGTAGATACGCAGTATTTT	CASKGDAGVDTQYF	TRBV10-2	few	TRBJ2-3	TRBD2
TGTGCCAGCAGCCAGTTAAATGGACGGTTCTCTGGAAACACCATATATTTT	CASSQLNGRFSGNTIYF	TRBV4-2	many	TRBJ1-3	NA
TGCAGCGTTGAGGACGCGGGGGCCGATGGTTCAGATGAGCAGTTCTTC	CSVEDAGADGSDEQFF	TRBV29-1	medium-sized	TRBJ2-1	NA
TGTGCCAGCAGTTACCGGATGGATAAGTCCTACAATGAGCAGTTCTTC	CASSYRMDKSYNEQFF	TRBV6-2/TRBV6-3	many	TRBJ2-1	NA
TGTGCCAGCAGCGTAGAAGGACTAGCCTACAATGAGCAGTTCTTC	CASSVEGLAYNEQFF	TRBV9	many	TRBJ2-1	TRBD2
TGCGCCAGCAGCCTAGCGGGGGGCCTCTACAATGAGCAGTTCTTC	CASSLAGGLYNEQFF	TRBV5-1	many	TRBJ2-1	TRBD2
TGTGCCAGCAGCTTTATTTACTCCTACAATGAGCAGTTCTTC	CASSFIYSYNEQFF	TRBV7-2	many	TRBJ2-1	NA
TGTGCCACCAGTGACCCCGGGGGTAGTACGGGCACCGGGGAGCTGTTTTTT	CATSDPGGSTGTGELFF	TRBV24-1	few	TRBJ2-2	NA
TGTGCCAGCACCCCCGGGACAACCTATGGCTACACCTTC	CASTPGTTYGYTF	TRBV6-6	NA	TRBJ1-2	NA
TGCGCCAGCAGCTCCCCCCACGAGGGCGGTGTTAATGAGCAGTTCTTC	CASSSPHEGGVNEQFF	TRBV5-1	many	TRBJ2-1	NA
TGCGCCAGCAGCCAAGATCGAGGGACACCCACCGGGGAGCTGTTTTTT	CASSQDRGTPTGELFF	TRBV4-3	many	TRBJ2-2	NA
TGTGCCAGCAGTCAGACGGATAGCAATCAGCCCCAGCATTTT	CASSQTDSNQPQHF	TRBV25-1	many	TRBJ1-5	NA
TGTGCCAGCAGTCCGACAGGGTATTCACCCCTCCACTTT	CASSPTGYSPLHF	TRBV6-5	many	TRBJ1-6	TRBD1